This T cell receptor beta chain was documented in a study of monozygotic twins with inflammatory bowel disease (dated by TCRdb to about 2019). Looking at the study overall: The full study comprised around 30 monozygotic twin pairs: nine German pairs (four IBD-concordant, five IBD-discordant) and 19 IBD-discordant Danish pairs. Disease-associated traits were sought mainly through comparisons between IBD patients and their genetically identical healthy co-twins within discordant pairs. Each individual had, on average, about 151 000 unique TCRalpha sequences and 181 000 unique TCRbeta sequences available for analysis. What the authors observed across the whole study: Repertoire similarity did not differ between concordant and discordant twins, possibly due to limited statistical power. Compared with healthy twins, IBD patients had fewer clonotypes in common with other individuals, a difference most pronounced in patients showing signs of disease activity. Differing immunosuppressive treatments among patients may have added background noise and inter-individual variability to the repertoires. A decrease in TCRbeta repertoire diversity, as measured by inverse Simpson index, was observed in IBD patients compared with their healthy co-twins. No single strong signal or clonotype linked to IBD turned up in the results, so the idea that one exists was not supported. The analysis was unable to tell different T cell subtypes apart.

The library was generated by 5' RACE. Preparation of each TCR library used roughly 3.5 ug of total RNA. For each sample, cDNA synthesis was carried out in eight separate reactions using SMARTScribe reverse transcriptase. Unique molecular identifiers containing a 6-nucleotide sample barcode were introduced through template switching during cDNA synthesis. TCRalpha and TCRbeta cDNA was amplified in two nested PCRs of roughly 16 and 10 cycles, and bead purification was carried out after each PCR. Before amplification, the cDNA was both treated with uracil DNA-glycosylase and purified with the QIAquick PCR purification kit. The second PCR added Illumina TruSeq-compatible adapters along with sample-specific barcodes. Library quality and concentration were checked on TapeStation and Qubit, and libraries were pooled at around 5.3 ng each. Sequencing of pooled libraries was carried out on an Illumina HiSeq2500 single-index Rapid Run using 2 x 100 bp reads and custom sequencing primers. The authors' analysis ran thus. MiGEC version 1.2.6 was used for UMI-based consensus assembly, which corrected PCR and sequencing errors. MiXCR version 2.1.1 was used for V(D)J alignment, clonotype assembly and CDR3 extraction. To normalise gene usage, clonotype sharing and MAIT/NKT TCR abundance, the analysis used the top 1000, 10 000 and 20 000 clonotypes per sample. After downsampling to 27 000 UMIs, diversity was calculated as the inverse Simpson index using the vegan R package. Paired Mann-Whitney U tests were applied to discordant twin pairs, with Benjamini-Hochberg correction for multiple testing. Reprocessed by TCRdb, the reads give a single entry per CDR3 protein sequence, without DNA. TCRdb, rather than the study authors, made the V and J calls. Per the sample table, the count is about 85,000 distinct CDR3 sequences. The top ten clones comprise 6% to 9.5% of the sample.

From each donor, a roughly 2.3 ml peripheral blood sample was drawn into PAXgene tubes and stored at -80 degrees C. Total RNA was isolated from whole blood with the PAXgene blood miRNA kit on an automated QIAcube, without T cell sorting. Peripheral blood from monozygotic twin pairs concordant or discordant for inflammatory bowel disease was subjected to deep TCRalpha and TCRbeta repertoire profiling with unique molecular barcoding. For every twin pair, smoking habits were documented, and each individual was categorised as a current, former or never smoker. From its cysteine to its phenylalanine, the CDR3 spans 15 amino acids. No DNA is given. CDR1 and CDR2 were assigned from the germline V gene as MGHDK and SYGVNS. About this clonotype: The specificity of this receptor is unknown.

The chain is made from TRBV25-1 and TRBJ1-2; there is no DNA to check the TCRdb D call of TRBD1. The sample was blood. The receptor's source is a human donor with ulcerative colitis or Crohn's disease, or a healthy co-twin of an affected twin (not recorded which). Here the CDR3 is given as CASSEYRTGTAGYTF.